This T cell receptor beta chain originates from a study of blood T cell repertoires in COVID-19. Original methodology: Cell counts per sample came from amplifying reference gene primers. Assay: immunoSEQ multiplex PCR; the TCRdb copy retains only in-frame clones and omits some. V and J calls and clone size are copied from that table; D and trimming were computed from the DNA. The table records 53,000 or so clones, roughly nine tenths of them present only once. Deletions cut 3 bases from V and 9 bases from J, with 11 bases between. CDR3 length equals 13 residues. Source material: peripheral blood. The chain recombines TRBV12-3 or TRBV12-4 with TRBJ2-2; D possibly corresponds to TRBD1 (6 bases). The sequence derives from a man between 40 and 49 years old with acute or convalescent COVID-19. CDR3 nucleotide sequence: TGTGCCAGCAGTTTCGGCCAGGGGTGGGAGCTGTTTTTT. It is translated as CASSFGQGWELFF.